The 2 T cell receptor beta chains below all came from one sample that was sequenced in a study of radiation and T cells in renal cell carcinoma (dated by TCRdb to about 2020). In the paper's terms, the time point label means: tumor resected at nephrectomy. The sample's treatment or condition, from its label and the paper: 15 Gy SBRT to primary tumor, nephrectomy 4 weeks later. The receptor library was made with the immunoSEQ multiplex PCR assay. Here the immuneACCESS table is served through TCRdb, limited to in-frame sequences with V and J called. Missing clones are a known gap in these copies; in checked studies unresolved V genes cover under half, and the rest lacks a known reason. For this sample there are 15,000 to 20,000 clones; less than 65% appear just once. The ten largest clones capture about 11% of the sample. The starting material was tumor tissue, obtained from a patient whose treatment included radiotherapy and nephrectomy. These receptors came from a man aged 50 or older with renal cell carcinoma.

Relative to its sample, this clone is medium-sized. The gene calls are TRBV7-9 and TRBJ1-6; no clear D. CDR3 length equals 13 residues. The germline V gene encodes CDR1 SEHNR and CDR2 FQNEAQ (reference sequence). Trimming left V 3 bases short and J 7 bases short, with 7 bases between. CDR3 region: CASSFGGNSPLHF. DNA of the CDR3: TGTGCCAGCAGCTTCGGCGGGAATTCACCCCTCCACTTT. Looking up the rest from reference TRBV7-9 and TRBJ1-6 gives the full variable domain: DTGVSQNPRHKITKRGQNVTFRCDPISEHNRLYWYRQTLGQGPEFLTYFQNEAQLEKSRLLSDRFSAERPKGSFSTLEIQRTEQGDSAMYLCASSFGGNSPLHFGNGTRLTVT.

This clone was seen more than once but under ten times. J is TRBJ1-6 and V is TRBV7-2; weak D call: TRBD1 (5 bases). Germline V gene data show CDR1 as SGHTA and CDR2 as FQGNSA. The length of the CDR3 is 15 residues. Between the trimmed V and J ends, which lost 8 bases and 8 bases, there was a span of 19 bases. CDR3 in amino acids: CASSPEGVFYSPLHF. CDR3 bases: TGTGCCAGCTCGCCCGAAGGGGTCTTTTATTCACCCCTCCACTTT.